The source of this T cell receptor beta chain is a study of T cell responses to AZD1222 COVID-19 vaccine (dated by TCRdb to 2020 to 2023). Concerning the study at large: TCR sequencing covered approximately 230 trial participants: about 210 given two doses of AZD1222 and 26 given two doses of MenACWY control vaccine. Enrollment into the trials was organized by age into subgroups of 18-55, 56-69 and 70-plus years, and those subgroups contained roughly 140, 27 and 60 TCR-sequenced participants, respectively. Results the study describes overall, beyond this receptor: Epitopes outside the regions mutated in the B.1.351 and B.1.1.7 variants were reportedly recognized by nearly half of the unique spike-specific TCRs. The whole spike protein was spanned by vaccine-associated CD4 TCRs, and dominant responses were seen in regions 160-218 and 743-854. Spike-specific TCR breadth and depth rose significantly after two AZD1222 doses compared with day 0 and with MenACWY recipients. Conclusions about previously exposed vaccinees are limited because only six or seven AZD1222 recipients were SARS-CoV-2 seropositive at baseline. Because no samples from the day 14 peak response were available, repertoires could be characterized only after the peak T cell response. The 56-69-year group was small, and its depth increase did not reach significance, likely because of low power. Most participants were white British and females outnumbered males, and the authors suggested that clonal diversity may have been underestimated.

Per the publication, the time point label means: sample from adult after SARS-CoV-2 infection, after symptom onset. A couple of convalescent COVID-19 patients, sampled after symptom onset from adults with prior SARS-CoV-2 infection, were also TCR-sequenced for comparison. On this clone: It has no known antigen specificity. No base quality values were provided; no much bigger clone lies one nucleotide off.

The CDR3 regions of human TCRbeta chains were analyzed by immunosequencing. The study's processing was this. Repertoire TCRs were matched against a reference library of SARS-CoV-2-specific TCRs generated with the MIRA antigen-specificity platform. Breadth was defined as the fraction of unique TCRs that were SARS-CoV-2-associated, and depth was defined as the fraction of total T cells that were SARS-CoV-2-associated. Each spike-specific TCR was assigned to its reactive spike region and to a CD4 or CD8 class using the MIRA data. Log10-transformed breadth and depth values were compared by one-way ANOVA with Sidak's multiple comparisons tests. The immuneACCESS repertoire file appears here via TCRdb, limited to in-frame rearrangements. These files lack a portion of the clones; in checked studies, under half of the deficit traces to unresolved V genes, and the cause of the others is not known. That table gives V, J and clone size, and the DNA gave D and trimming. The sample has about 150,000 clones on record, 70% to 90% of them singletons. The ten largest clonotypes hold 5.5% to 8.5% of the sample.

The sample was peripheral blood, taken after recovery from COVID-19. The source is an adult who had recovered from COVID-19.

The CDR3 corresponds to CASSPDRGRNGYTF. The DNA sequence is TGTGCCAGCAGTCCGGACAGGGGGCGGAATGGCTACACCTTC. The receptor chain draws on TRBV6-2 or TRBV6-3 and TRBJ1-2, and 11 junction bases match TRBD1. Measured from the cysteine to the phenylalanine, the CDR3 is 14 residues long. CDR3 DNA only is kept here, 42 bases in frame from base 1. Germline trimming: 5 bases from V, 6 bases from J; junction bases outside gene matches: 5. Based on the germline V gene, the CDR1 and CDR2 sequences are MNHEY and SVGEGT.